This is a list of T cell receptor beta chains from one sample in a study of OX40 agonist ivuxolimab in advanced cancers. The protocol was immunoSEQ multiplex PCR, while the TCRdb copy is restricted to in-frame clones and leaves out a portion. The table lists about 80,000 clones, 92% of them singletons. This specimen was CD4+ or CD8+ T cells sorted from blood, taken in a trial of the OX40 agonist ivuxolimab. These receptors were obtained from an adult with an advanced solid tumor such as melanoma, head and neck, liver or kidney cancer. Both conserved end residues are part of each CDR3. D genes are given only for firm matches. Size values are once, few and many counts, or a class for expanded clones, and some rows have none.

CDR3nt: TGTGCCAGCAAGAAGGGGGCAGGCAATCAGCCCCAGCATTTT
CDR3aa: CASKKGAGNQPQHF
abundance: -
d_gene: TRBD1
v_gene: TRBV2
j_gene: TRBJ1-5

CDR3nt: TGTGCCAGCAGCTTAGGGATGGGGTTTCAGCCCCAGCATTTT
CDR3aa: CASSLGMGFQPQHF
abundance: -
d_gene: -
v_gene: TRBV7-9
j_gene: TRBJ1-5

CDR3nt: TGTGCCAGCCAACAAGTGGGCGAAACCTACGAGCAGTACTTC
CDR3aa: CASQQVGETYEQYF
abundance: -
d_gene: -
v_gene: TRBV4-2
j_gene: TRBJ2-7

CDR3nt: TGTGCCAGCAGTTTTGGAATCCGGGACAGGGTCCCCTACGAGCAGTACTTC
CDR3aa: CASSFGIRDRVPYEQYF
abundance: -
d_gene: TRBD1
v_gene: TRBV28
j_gene: TRBJ2-7

CDR3nt: TGTGCCAGCAGCTGGACTTCCGGGACAGACGAAGCTTTCTTT
CDR3aa: CASSWTSGTDEAFF
abundance: few
d_gene: TRBD1
v_gene: TRBV5-5
j_gene: TRBJ1-1

CDR3nt: TGTGCCAGCAGCCAAACCCGGGGATCGAGTGATGGCTACACCTTC
CDR3aa: CASSQTRGSSDGYTF
abundance: -
d_gene: -
v_gene: TRBV4-2
j_gene: TRBJ1-2

CDR3nt: TGTGCCAGAAGCATCCGGACGGAGAATCAGCCCCAGCATTTT
CDR3aa: CARSIRTENQPQHF
abundance: -
d_gene: -
v_gene: TRBV5-3
j_gene: TRBJ1-5

CDR3nt: TGTGCCAGCAGTGACTCGGGGGGCCGTGCCAATGAGCAGTTCTTC
CDR3aa: CASSDSGGRANEQFF
abundance: -
d_gene: -
v_gene: TRBV6-4
j_gene: TRBJ2-1

CDR3nt: TGTGCCAGCAGCCCGAGGGGGGCGGGGGCGAGCGAGGAGACCCAGTACTTC
CDR3aa: CASSPRGAGASEETQYF
abundance: -
d_gene: -
v_gene: TRBV9
j_gene: TRBJ2-5

CDR3nt: TGCGCCAGCAGCCAAGAGTTGTCGGACAGTGAAGCTTTCTTT
CDR3aa: CASSQELSDSEAFF
abundance: -
d_gene: -
v_gene: TRBV4-1
j_gene: TRBJ1-1

CDR3nt: TGTGCCTGGAGTGATGAGGGGCCCTATGGCTACACCTTC
CDR3aa: CAWSDEGPYGYTF
abundance: -
d_gene: -
v_gene: TRBV30
j_gene: TRBJ1-2

CDR3nt: TGCGCCAGCAGTGAACCAGATCCCTACGAGCAGTACTTC
CDR3aa: CASSEPDPYEQYF
abundance: -
d_gene: -
v_gene: TRBV10-2
j_gene: TRBJ2-7

CDR3nt: TGTGCCAGGAGATGGGTAGGGGTCGGGACAGGGCGCTATGGCTACACCTTC
CDR3aa: CARRWVGVGTGRYGYTF
abundance: -
d_gene: TRBD1
v_gene: TRBV2
j_gene: TRBJ1-2

CDR3nt: TGTGCCAGCAGTTTAGTTCCCCCTTACGAGCAGTACTTC
CDR3aa: CASSLVPPYEQYF
abundance: medium-sized
d_gene: -
v_gene: TRBV27
j_gene: TRBJ2-7

CDR3nt: TGTGCCAGCAGTGACTCTTTGGCAGGTGGGGGGAACACTGAAGCTTTCTTT
CDR3aa: CASSDSLAGGGNTEAFF
abundance: -
d_gene: -
v_gene: TRBV6-4
j_gene: TRBJ1-1

CDR3nt: TGCGCCAGCAGCTTGGCCAGGACGGGGTACACTGAAGCTTTCTTT
CDR3aa: CASSLARTGYTEAFF
abundance: -
d_gene: -
v_gene: TRBV5-1
j_gene: TRBJ1-1

CDR3nt: TGTGCCAGCAGCCCCGCGGGCCCCGACTACGAGCAGTACTTC
CDR3aa: CASSPAGPDYEQYF
abundance: -
d_gene: -
v_gene: TRBV9
j_gene: TRBJ2-7

CDR3nt: TGCGCCAGCAGCTTGGCCGCAGTCATGAACACTGAAGCTTTCTTT
CDR3aa: CASSLAAVMNTEAFF
abundance: -
d_gene: -
v_gene: TRBV5-1
j_gene: TRBJ1-1

CDR3nt: TGCAGCGTTGAATCCGGGGAAGACTACGAGCAGTACTTC
CDR3aa: CSVESGEDYEQYF
abundance: -
d_gene: -
v_gene: TRBV29-1
j_gene: TRBJ2-7

CDR3nt: TGTGCCAGTAGTTCCGGACAGGGTGGGAATCAGCCCCAGCATTTT
CDR3aa: CASSSGQGGNQPQHF
abundance: -
d_gene: TRBD1
v_gene: TRBV19
j_gene: TRBJ1-5

CDR3nt: TGTGCCAGCAGTTACAGTGGTGGCGGGGGCACAGATACGCAGTATTTT
CDR3aa: CASSYSGGGGTDTQYF
abundance: -
d_gene: -
v_gene: TRBV6-6
j_gene: TRBJ2-3

CDR3nt: TGTGCCAGCATTGGACGGGTTATGAAGGAAAAACTGTTTTTT
CDR3aa: CASIGRVMKEKLFF
abundance: -
d_gene: -
v_gene: TRBV2
j_gene: TRBJ1-4

CDR3nt: TGTGCCAGCAGCCCTGGGACTAGCGGGGGAGGTGATGAGCAGTTCTTC
CDR3aa: CASSPGTSGGGDEQFF
abundance: few
d_gene: TRBD2
v_gene: TRBV6-4
j_gene: TRBJ2-1

CDR3nt: TGTGCCATCAGTCCGACTAGCGGCAATGAGCAGTTCTTC
CDR3aa: CAISPTSGNEQFF
abundance: -
d_gene: TRBD2
v_gene: TRBV10-3
j_gene: TRBJ2-1

CDR3nt: TGTGCCAGCAGCTTGGAGGTGGACTATGGCTACACCTTC
CDR3aa: CASSLEVDYGYTF
abundance: few
d_gene: -
v_gene: TRBV5-8
j_gene: TRBJ1-2

CDR3nt: TGCGCCAGCCTAAGTCAGGGGGGTTACGGCTCCTACAATGAGCAGTTCTTC
CDR3aa: CASLSQGGYGSYNEQFF
abundance: -
d_gene: -
v_gene: TRBV5-1
j_gene: TRBJ2-1

CDR3nt: TGTGCCAGCAGTGATCCTTGGTACGAGCAGTACTTC
CDR3aa: CASSDPWYEQYF
abundance: -
d_gene: -
v_gene: TRBV25-1
j_gene: TRBJ2-7

CDR3nt: TGCGCCAGCAGTCAATCCAACAGAAATGAAAAACTGTTTTTT
CDR3aa: CASSQSNRNEKLFF
abundance: -
d_gene: -
v_gene: TRBV23-1
j_gene: TRBJ1-4

CDR3nt: TGTGCCAGCTCACGATCGAAAAATGAAAAACTGTTTTTT
CDR3aa: CASSRSKNEKLFF
abundance: -
d_gene: -
v_gene: TRBV18
j_gene: TRBJ1-4

CDR3nt: TGTGCCAGCAGTGAAGGGACAGGGGATGCAGAGACCCAGTACTTC
CDR3aa: CASSEGTGDAETQYF
abundance: -
d_gene: TRBD1
v_gene: TRBV6-1
j_gene: TRBJ2-5

CDR3nt: TGTGCCAGCAGCGTAGGATCAGGGAGTAAAGAGCAGTACTTC
CDR3aa: CASSVGSGSKEQYF
abundance: -
d_gene: -
v_gene: TRBV9
j_gene: TRBJ2-7

CDR3nt: TGCGCCAGCAGAGGGGGGGTGAACACTGAAGCTTTCTTT
CDR3aa: CASRGGVNTEAFF
abundance: -
d_gene: -
v_gene: TRBV5-1
j_gene: TRBJ1-1

CDR3nt: TGTGCCAGTAGTATCGACCGGACAGGGGAGAGCACTGAAGCTTTCTTT
CDR3aa: CASSIDRTGESTEAFF
abundance: -
d_gene: TRBD1
v_gene: TRBV19
j_gene: TRBJ1-1

CDR3nt: TGCGCCAGCAGCTTGGCCGGGGCAGGGGGCTCTGGCTACACCTTC
CDR3aa: CASSLAGAGGSGYTF
abundance: -
d_gene: TRBD1
v_gene: TRBV5-1
j_gene: TRBJ1-2

CDR3nt: TGTGCCAGCCTCTTTGGACTCCAAGCTTTCTTT
CDR3aa: CASLFGLQAFF
abundance: few
d_gene: -
v_gene: TRBV27
j_gene: TRBJ1-1

CDR3nt: TGTGCCAGCAGTTCCCTACAGGGGAACAATCAGCCCCAGCATTTT
CDR3aa: CASSSLQGNNQPQHF
abundance: -
d_gene: TRBD1
v_gene: TRBV2
j_gene: TRBJ1-5

CDR3nt: TGTGCCAGCAGTTACGGTCAGAGCTACGAGCAGTACTTC
CDR3aa: CASSYGQSYEQYF
abundance: -
d_gene: -
v_gene: TRBV6-5
j_gene: TRBJ2-7

CDR3nt: TGTGCCAGCAGGCCAGCGGGGGGCACTGAAGCTTTCTTT
CDR3aa: CASRPAGGTEAFF
abundance: -
d_gene: -
v_gene: TRBV2
j_gene: TRBJ1-1

CDR3nt: TGTGCCAGCAGCCTTGGAGACTACGAGCAGTACTTC
CDR3aa: CASSLGDYEQYF
abundance: -
d_gene: -
v_gene: TRBV5-5
j_gene: TRBJ2-7

CDR3nt: TGTGCCAGCAGCTTAACAGGGACCACCGGGGAGCTGTTTTTT
CDR3aa: CASSLTGTTGELFF
abundance: -
d_gene: -
v_gene: TRBV7-3
j_gene: TRBJ2-2

CDR3nt: TGTGCCAGCAGTTCGGTACAAATACCGATCCCAGGGAATGTTCATGAAAAACTGTTTTTT
CDR3aa: CASSSVQIPIPGNVHEKLFF
abundance: -
d_gene: -
v_gene: TRBV27
j_gene: TRBJ1-4

CDR3nt: TGCAGCGTTGACCGGGGTGACTACAATGAGCAGTTCTTC
CDR3aa: CSVDRGDYNEQFF
abundance: -
d_gene: -
v_gene: TRBV29-1
j_gene: TRBJ2-1

CDR3nt: TGTGCCAGCAGGTCGACAGGGTTCACTGAAGCTTTCTTT
CDR3aa: CASRSTGFTEAFF
abundance: -
d_gene: TRBD1
v_gene: TRBV7-9
j_gene: TRBJ1-1

CDR3nt: TGTGCCAGCAGTCCAGACTACTTCGAGCAGTACTTC
CDR3aa: CASSPDYFEQYF
abundance: -
d_gene: -
v_gene: TRBV7-2
j_gene: TRBJ2-7

CDR3nt: TGCAGCGTTGAGGGCAGGGGGAGCGAGCAGTACTTC
CDR3aa: CSVEGRGSEQYF
abundance: -
d_gene: TRBD1
v_gene: TRBV29-1
j_gene: TRBJ2-7

CDR3nt: TGTGCCAGCAGCTTAGCAGGGGGGGTCCTGCAGACCCAGTACTTC
CDR3aa: CASSLAGGVLQTQYF
abundance: -
d_gene: -
v_gene: TRBV13
j_gene: TRBJ2-5